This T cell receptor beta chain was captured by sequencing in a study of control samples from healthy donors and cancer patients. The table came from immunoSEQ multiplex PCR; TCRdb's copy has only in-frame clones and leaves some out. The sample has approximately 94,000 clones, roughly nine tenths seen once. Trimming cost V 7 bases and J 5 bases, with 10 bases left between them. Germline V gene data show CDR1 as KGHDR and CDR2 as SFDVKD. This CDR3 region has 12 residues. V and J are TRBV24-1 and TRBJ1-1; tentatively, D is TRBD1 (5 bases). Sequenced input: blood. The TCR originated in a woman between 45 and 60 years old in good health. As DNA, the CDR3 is TGTGCCACCAGATCCGGGGGAACTGAAGCTTTCTTT. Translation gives CATRSGGTEAFF.